This T cell receptor beta chain was sequenced in a study of T-cell memory formation after mild COVID-19. About the study: The TCR clusters were mostly specific to one donor.

A single record per CDR3 protein comes from TCRdb applying MiXCR to the 5' RACE reads. The table includes roughly 250,000 distinct CDR3 sequences, about 15% detected once. V was shortened by 0 bases and J by 2 bases, with 11 bases between the two germline ends. The CDR3 totals 15 residues. The germline gives CDR1 LNHNV, CDR2 YYDKDF (reference sequence). The table lists this clonotype with a few counts. The antigen is unknown. The study, taken as a whole, reports: Clones that got smaller from day 15 to 85 had even CD4/CD8, while clones growing later tipped toward CD4+. CM and EM subsets held most contracting CD4+ clones; EMRA held CD8+ ones. Specificity for SARS-CoV-2 was not confirmed among the second-wave clones peaking on day 37.

What was sequenced was PBMCs or a T cell subset sorted from them (not recorded which). The J gene is TRBJ2-7, the V gene TRBV15; D is perhaps TRBD1 (7 bases). This TCR was sampled from a young man who had mild COVID-19 (a few samples of this study predate the infection). Cell type and time point are not known. CDR3 nucleotide sequence: TGTGCCACCAGCAGAGATCGGGGGACAGCCTACGAGCAGTACTTC. This sequence encodes CATSRDRGTAYEQYF.